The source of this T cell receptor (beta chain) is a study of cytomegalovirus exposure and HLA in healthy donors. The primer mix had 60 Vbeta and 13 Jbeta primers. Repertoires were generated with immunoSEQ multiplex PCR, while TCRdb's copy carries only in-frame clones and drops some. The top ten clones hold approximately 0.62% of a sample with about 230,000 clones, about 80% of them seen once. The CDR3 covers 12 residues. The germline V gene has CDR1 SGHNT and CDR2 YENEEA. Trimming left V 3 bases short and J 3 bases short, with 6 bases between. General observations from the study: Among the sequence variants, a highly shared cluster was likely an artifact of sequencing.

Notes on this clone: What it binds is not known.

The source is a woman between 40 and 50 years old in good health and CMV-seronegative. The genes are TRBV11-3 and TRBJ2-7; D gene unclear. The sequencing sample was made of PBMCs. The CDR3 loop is CASSFNSYEQYF. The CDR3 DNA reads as TGTGCCAGCAGCTTTAACAGCTACGAGCAGTACTTC.